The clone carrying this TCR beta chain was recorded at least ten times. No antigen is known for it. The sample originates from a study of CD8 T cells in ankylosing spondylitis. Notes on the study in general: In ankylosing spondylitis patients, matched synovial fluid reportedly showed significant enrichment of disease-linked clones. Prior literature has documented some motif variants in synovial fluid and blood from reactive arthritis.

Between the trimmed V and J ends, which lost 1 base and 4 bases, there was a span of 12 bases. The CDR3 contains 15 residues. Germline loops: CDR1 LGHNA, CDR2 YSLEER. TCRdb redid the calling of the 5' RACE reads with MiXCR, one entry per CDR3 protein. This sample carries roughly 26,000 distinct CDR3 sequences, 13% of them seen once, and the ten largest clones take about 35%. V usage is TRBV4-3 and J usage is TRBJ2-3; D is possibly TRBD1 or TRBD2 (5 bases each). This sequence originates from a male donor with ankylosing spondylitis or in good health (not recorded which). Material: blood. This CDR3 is CASSQGRGVSDTQYF. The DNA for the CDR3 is TGCGCCAGCAGCCAAGGCAGAGGGGTCTCAGATACGCAGTATTTT.